This T cell receptor (beta chain) was observed in a study of blood T cells in healthy people across ages. Per germline, CDR1 LGHNA and CDR2 YNFKEQ. The CDR3 length is 16 residues. V lost 0 bases and J lost 8; bases outside the gene matches: 6. Sample-barcoded 5' priming and a J-beta primer mix drove a second PCR of 7 to 11 cycles. TCRdb recomputed calls from the 5' RACE reads with MiXCR, one row per CDR3 protein. The data show about 1.8 million distinct CDR3 sequences, about 50% seen once. Sequenced material: blood. The V gene is TRBV4-2, the J gene TRBJ1-4; TRBD1 aligns across 10 bases. This TCR derives from a woman between 40 and 50 years old in good health. This chain's CDR3 is CASSQDRGQGYEKLFF. DNA for the CDR3: TGTGCCAGCAGCCAAGATCGGGGACAGGGGTACGAAAAACTGTTTTTT.